The TCR beta chain described here comes from a study of blood T cell repertoires in COVID-19. Measured with immunoSEQ multiplex PCR; TCRdb has only the in-frame clones, and not every one. The data show 200,000 or so clones, with around nine tenths seen just once and less than 3.5% held by the top ten. Germline values: CDR1 MNHEY, CDR2 SVGAGI. V lost 9 bases and J 4 bases, leaving 14 bases between the germline ends. The CDR3 covers 13 residues. The V and J genes are TRBV6-5 and TRBJ2-3, with D tentatively TRBD2 (7 bases). The sequence came from a woman aged 55 to 70 with acute or convalescent COVID-19. Sequencing was carried out using peripheral blood. The CDR3 DNA reads TGTGCCAGTGGACGGGGGGCCGCAGATACGCAGTATTTT. It yields the protein CASGRGAADTQYF.